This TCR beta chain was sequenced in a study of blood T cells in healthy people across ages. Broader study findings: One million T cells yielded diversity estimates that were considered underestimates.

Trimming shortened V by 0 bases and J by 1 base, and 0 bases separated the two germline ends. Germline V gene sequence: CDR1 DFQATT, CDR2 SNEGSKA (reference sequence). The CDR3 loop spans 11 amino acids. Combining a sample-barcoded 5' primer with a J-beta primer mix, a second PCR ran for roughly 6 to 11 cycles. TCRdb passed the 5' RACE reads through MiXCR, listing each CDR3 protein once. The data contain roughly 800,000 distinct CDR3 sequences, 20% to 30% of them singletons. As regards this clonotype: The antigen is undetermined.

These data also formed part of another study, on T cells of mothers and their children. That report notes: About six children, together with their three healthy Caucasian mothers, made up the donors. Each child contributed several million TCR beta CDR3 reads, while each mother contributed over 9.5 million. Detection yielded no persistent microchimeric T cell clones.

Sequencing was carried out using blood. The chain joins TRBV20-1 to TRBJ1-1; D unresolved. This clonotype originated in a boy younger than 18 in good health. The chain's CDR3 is CSARENTEAFF. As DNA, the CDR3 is TGCAGTGCTAGAGAGAACACTGAAGCTTTCTTT.